This TCR beta chain originates from a study of vaccination and CD4 T cells after COVID-19. The study's findings and limits: Among reactive clones from convalescent patients, a median roughly 90% appeared only post-vaccination.

Germline trimming cut 0 bases from V and 7 bases from J; bases unmatched to any gene: 9. The germline CDR1 and CDR2 sequences are SGHRS and YFSETQ. The CDR3 is 16 amino acids. The sample's treatment: roughly 10-day PBMC culture with coronavirus spike peptide pools or control peptides (ViraFEST assay). The study sequenced cultured CD4+ T cell DNA using the Oncomine TCR Beta short-read assay. Genomic DNA was isolated from cultured CD4+ T cells. TCRdb processed the PCR reads anew with MiXCR; each CDR3 protein has one entry. The sample shows about 22,000 distinct CDR3 sequences, less than 80% of them seen only once. A remark on this clonotype: The target antigen is unknown.

The source is a human donor who received a COVID-19 vaccine. The source material was CD4+ T cells from blood, cultured in vitro, sampled before SARS-CoV-2 vaccination. The chain couples TRBV5-1 to TRBJ2-1; 8 nucleotides agree with TRBD2. CDR3 bases: TGCGCCAGCAGCTTGGCCGGGAGGGGGAACGGGAATGAGCAGTTCTTC. Encoded protein: CASSLAGRGNGNEQFF.